The 25 T cell receptor beta chains listed next were all sequenced from one sample in a study of shared clonotypes between healthy human individuals. Only in-frame clones appear in the TCRdb table, and some are missing; sequencing was by immunoSEQ multiplex PCR. The sample holds more than 2,000,000 clones, around 90% seen once. The source material was naive CD4+ T cells sorted from blood. The subset is: CD45RA+ positively selected. The source is a man aged 18 to 29 in good health.

The chain has TRBV7-8 and TRBJ2-1; the D gene is possibly TRBD1 (6 bases). V was shortened by 3 bases and J by 1 base, with 7 bases between the two germline ends. Germline V gene sequence: CDR1 SGHVS, CDR2 FQNEAQ. The CDR3 length is 14 residues. The CDR3 nucleotides are TGTGCCAGCAGCTTCCAGGGGTCCTACAATGAGCAGTTCTTC. Amino acids: CASSFQGSYNEQFF.

The V gene is TRBV18, the J gene TRBJ1-6, with D perhaps TRBD1 (5 bases). CDR3 length equals 17 residues. The V end was cut by 3 bases, the J end by 7 bases, with 19 bases between. Germline V gene data show CDR1 as KGHSH and CDR2 as LQKENI. The CDR3 loop reads CASSPVGRAVGNSPLHF. The CDR3 nucleotides read TGTGCCAGCTCACCCGTCGGCAGGGCGGTTGGGAATTCACCCCTCCACTTT.

As for this clone: Additional DNA sequences in this sample encode the identical CDR3. CDR3 nucleotides: TGTGCCAGCAGCTTGGCCGCGGGGGATTCACCCCTCCACTTT. As protein: CASSLAAGDSPLHF. The chain carries TRBV5-4 and TRBJ1-6; tentative D call: TRBD1 (5 bases). Per the germline V gene, CDR1 is SGHNT and CDR2 is YYREEE (reference sequence). The V and J ends lost 0 bases and 8 bases respectively, with 9 bases between them. The CDR3 consists of 14 residues.

The table lists this clone with a count of one. The J gene is TRBJ2-3, the V gene TRBV19, with 9 bases lining up with TRBD1. V lost 6 bases, J lost 3 bases, and 7 bases stayed unmatched. The CDR3 runs to 15 residues. From germline, CDR1 is LNHDA and CDR2 SQIVND (reference sequence). In DNA form, the CDR3 reads TGTGCCAGTAGCCACCGGGACAGGGCGACAGATACGCAGTATTTT. As protein: CASSHRDRATDTQYF.

This clone occurred once. The rearrangement links TRBV5-1 to TRBJ2-7; perhaps TRBD1 as D (6 bases). Germline lookup yields CDR1 SGHRS and CDR2 YFSETQ. V dropped 0 bases and J dropped 2 bases, with 9 bases sitting between them. The CDR3 is 14 residues long. CDR3 sequence reads: CASSLDTGTYEQYF. Written as DNA, the CDR3 is TGCGCCAGCAGCTTGGATACAGGGACCTACGAGCAGTACTTC.

V is TRBV6-5 and J is TRBJ2-3; TRBD2 aligns across 10 bases. CDR1 is MNHEY and CDR2 is SVGAGI in the germline V gene. The CDR3 length is 16 residues. Germline trimming cut 2 bases from V and 3 bases from J; bases unmatched to any gene: 5. As DNA, the CDR3 is TGTGCCAGCAGTTACAGGGGACTAGCGAGGACAGATACGCAGTATTTT. This gives the protein CASSYRGLARTDTQYF.

On this clone: Other nucleotide sequences in the sample specify the same CDR3. The chain is built from TRBV7-2 and TRBJ2-7; D gene uncertain. The CDR3 is made up of 14 amino acids. Germline V gives CDR1 SGHTA, CDR2 FQGNSA. Trimming removed 1 base at V and 1 base at J, with 8 bases between. This CDR3 reads CASSLVPGSYEQYF. CDR3 sequence (DNA): TGTGCCAGCAGCTTAGTCCCCGGTTCCTACGAGCAGTACTTC.

This sequence joins TRBV10-3 and TRBJ1-2; 9 bases fit TRBD1. With V trimmed by 4 bases and J by 4 bases, 7 bases remained unmatched. The CDR3 totals 15 residues. CDR1 is ENHRY and CDR2 is SYGVKD in the germline V gene. The DNA of the CDR3 is TGTGCCATCAGTGCGGGACAGGGCCCCCTCTATGGCTACACCTTC. Translated, it gives CAISAGQGPLYGYTF.

V gene TRBV15 combines with J gene TRBJ2-5, with 9 bases lining up with TRBD2. CDR1 is LNHNV, CDR2 YYDKDF, per germline (reference sequence). The junction had 7 bases not matched to a gene; V was cut back by 0 bases and J by 2 bases. The CDR3 totals 17 residues. This chain's CDR3 is CATSRDFGTSRQETQYF. DNA for the CDR3: TGTGCCACCAGCAGAGATTTTGGGACTAGCCGTCAAGAGACCCAGTACTTC.

V gene TRBV5-8 combines with J gene TRBJ1-2; 9 nucleotides agree with TRBD1. Germline V gene sequence: CDR1 SGHTS, CDR2 YDEGEE. The CDR3 runs 15 residues. After removal of 4 bases from V and 4 bases from J, the junction contained 8 bases not matched to a gene. The CDR3 is CASSHRDRAFYGYTF. The DNA of the CDR3 is TGTGCCAGCAGCCACCGGGACAGGGCTTTCTATGGCTACACCTTC.

This sequence joins TRBV5-1 and TRBJ1-2; D ambiguous. Trimming took off 7 bases at V and 2 bases at J, with 15 bases between the two ends. The length of the CDR3 is 14 residues. Germline V CDR1 and CDR2: SGHRS, YFSETQ. CDR3 sequence: CASLEVPGNYGYTF. The CDR3 nucleotides read TGCGCCAGCCTCGAGGTTCCGGGAAACTATGGCTACACCTTC. Filled out from reference TRBV5-1 and TRBJ1-2, the complete variable domain reads KAGVTQTPRYLIKTRGQQVTLSCSPISGHRSVSWYQQTPGQGLQFLFEYFSETQRNKGNFPGRFSGRQFSNSRSEMNVSTLELGDSALYLCASLEVPGNYGYTFGSGTRLTVV.

The chain carries TRBV9 and TRBJ1-1, with D possibly being TRBD1 (6 bases). Trimming left V 0 bases short and J 4 bases short, with 19 bases between. Germline CDR1 SGDLS, CDR2 YYNGEE. There are 17 residues in the CDR3. The CDR3 nucleotides are TGTGCCAGCAGCGTAGGTTCCGGGGGGGGCCTCGCCACTGAAGCTTTCTTT. Amino acid sequence: CASSVGSGGGLATEAFF.

The chain joins TRBV27 to TRBJ1-1; D possibly corresponds to TRBD1 (5 bases). Between the trimmed V and J ends, which lost 6 bases and 3 bases, there was a span of 17 bases. The CDR3 spans 15 residues. Per the germline V gene, CDR1 is MNHEY and CDR2 is SMNVEV (reference sequence). The CDR3 DNA sequence: TGTGCCAGCAGGGACCTGAGAGGGACGTACACTGAAGCTTTCTTT. It translates to CASRDLRGTYTEAFF.

Only a few counts were recorded for this clone. The identical CDR3 is also encoded by other nucleotide sequences in the sample. The gene calls are TRBV6-1 and TRBJ1-5; 7 nucleotides agree with TRBD1. CDR3 length equals 14 residues. The trim removed 4 bases at V and 2 bases at J, leaving 2 bases unmatched. CDR1 and CDR2 from the germline V gene are MNHNS and SASEGT. DNA of the CDR3: TGTGCCAGCAGTGCCGACAGGGGCAATCAGCCCCAGCATTTT. Its protein is CASSADRGNQPQHF.

This clone was recorded once. This chain joins TRBV27 and TRBJ2-1, with 8 bases fitting TRBD2. In germline, CDR1 is MNHEY, CDR2 SMNVEV (reference sequence). This CDR3 spans 15 amino acids. With 3 bases clipped from V and 6 bases from J, the junction kept 7 bases outside the gene matches. DNA of the CDR3: TGTGCCAGCAGTTTCCCCGGGGGGGCCCGCAATGAGCAGTTCTTC. Its protein is CASSFPGGARNEQFF.

V gene TRBV7-2 combines with J gene TRBJ2-1; D gene ambiguous. The germline V gene has CDR1 SGHTA and CDR2 FQGNSA. V lost 1 base and J lost 1, with 8 bases in between. The length of the CDR3 is 15 residues. The CDR3 sequence: CASSLDGQSYNEQFF. CDR3 bases: TGTGCCAGCAGCTTAGACGGTCAATCCTACAATGAGCAGTTCTTC.

The chain employs TRBV5-6 and TRBJ1-4, with D perhaps TRBD1 (5 bases). V lost 2 bases to trimming and J lost 0 bases, with 8 bases between them. This CDR3 spans 15 amino acids. Germline V CDR1 and CDR2: SGHDT, YYEEEE. For the CDR3, the DNA is TGTGCCAGCAGCTTAGGGGCGACAACTAATGAAAAACTGTTTTTT. This codes for CASSLGATTNEKLFF.

As to this clone: Other nucleotide sequences from this sample produce the same CDR3. The J gene is TRBJ1-5, the V gene TRBV7-9; 8 nucleotides match TRBD1. Germline CDR1 and CDR2: SEHNR and FQNEAQ (reference sequence). J lost 1 base, V lost 5 bases, and 1 base had no gene match. The CDR3 runs 14 residues. CDR3 sequence reads: CASSRQGSNQPQHF. As DNA, the CDR3 is TGTGCCAGCAGCAGACAGGGGAGCAATCAGCCCCAGCATTTT.

The rearrangement joins TRBV2 to TRBJ2-3; 7 bases line up with TRBD1. The CDR3 covers 15 residues. V shed 7 bases, J shed 2 bases, and the junction held 9 bases outside the gene matches. From germline, CDR1 is SNHLY and CDR2 FYNNEI. CDR3 sequence: CASTPGQAPTDTQYF. The CDR3 DNA sequence: TGTGCCAGCACCCCTGGACAGGCCCCCACAGATACGCAGTATTTT.

The chain links TRBV6-5 to TRBJ1-2; unclear D gene. V lost 2 bases and J lost 5, with 9 bases in between. Germline lookup yields CDR1 MNHEY and CDR2 SVGAGI. The CDR3 runs to 13 residues. The CDR3 spells CASSYAADYGYTF. In DNA form, the CDR3 reads TGTGCCAGCAGTTACGCGGCCGATTATGGCTACACCTTC.

V is TRBV30 and J is TRBJ2-4; D might be TRBD2 (5 bases). The CDR3 spans 13 residues. The germline V and J ends were trimmed by 8 bases and 0 bases, with 11 bases remaining between them. Looked up from germline, CDR1 is GTSNPN and CDR2 is SVGIG (reference sequence). The DNA of the CDR3 is TGTGCCGCGTCCGGGATAGCCAAAAACATTCAGTACTTC. Amino acid sequence: CAASGIAKNIQYF.

This clone occurred once. V gene TRBV30 combines with J gene TRBJ2-5; no definite D call. The CDR3 spans 14 residues. Looked up from germline, CDR1 is GTSNPN and CDR2 is SVGIG (reference sequence). Trimming stripped 0 bases from V and 2 bases from J, with 10 bases between. The DNA for the CDR3 is TGTGCCTGGAGTGTAAAGGGCGTGCAAGAGACCCAGTACTTC. Translating it yields CAWSVKGVQETQYF.

The chain joins TRBV7-9 to TRBJ2-2; 10 bases line up with TRBD1. The J segment lost 4 bases and the V segment lost 6 bases, leaving 11 bases of the junction unmatched. The CDR3 has 17 amino acids. CDR1 and CDR2 from the germline V gene are SEHNR and FQNEAQ (reference sequence). CDR3 loop: CASSLLTGTGATGELFF. The DNA for the CDR3 is TGTGCCAGCAGTTTACTAACCGGGACAGGGGCCACCGGGGAGCTGTTTTTT.

The CDR3: CASSNIQFFEQYF. The CDR3 nucleotides read TGTGCCAGCAGCAACATACAATTTTTCGAGCAGTACTTC. The chain recombines TRBV7-2 with TRBJ2-7; no reliable D call. The CDR3 has 13 residues. Trimming left V 5 bases short and J 6 bases short, with 14 bases between. CDR1 is SGHTA, CDR2 FQGNSA, per germline.

The gene calls are TRBV7-9 and TRBJ2-7, with no clear D. The germline V gene has CDR1 SEHNR and CDR2 FQNEAQ (reference sequence). V lost 2 bases, J lost 5 bases, and 13 bases lay in between. The CDR3 is made up of 14 amino acids. In nucleotides, the CDR3 is TGTGCCAGCAGCTTACCAAGGAAGGGCCACGAGCAGTACTTC. Translated, it gives CASSLPRKGHEQYF.